This record covers a single T cell receptor (beta chain). The data were taken from a study of T cell repertoires in cytomegalovirus infection. TCRdb reanalysed the reads using MiXCR and keeps one entry per CDR3 protein. This sample has around 740,000 distinct CDR3 sequences, with approximately 34% found just once. V lost 6 bases and J lost 4, with 18 bases in between. The CDR3 extends over 15 amino acids. The receptor comes from a human donor in good health (CMV status not recorded). Some clones in this sample may be carry-over from other donors' samples. Specimen: PBMCs. This chain connects TRBV12-3 or TRBV12-4 to TRBJ1-1; D remains unclear. CDR3 in DNA: TGTGCCAGCAGCCCCTACGGACCGTCTCCCACTGAAGCTTTCTTT. This gives the protein CASSPYGPSPTEAFF.